This T cell receptor beta chain was sequenced for a study of blood T cell repertoires in COVID-19 (dated by TCRdb to the early 2020s). Broadly, across the study: Samples covering the acute and convalescent phases of COVID-19 were provided by collaborators in the United States, Italy and Spain. The sample metadata nearly always contained a de-identified subject ID, COVID-19 status, age in years and sex. HLA class I and class II types, where available, came from metadata supplied by the sample provider rather than from assay-based typing. Deeply sampled blood TCRbeta repertoires from subjects exposed to, actively infected with, or recovered from COVID-19 were included in the dataset. The prospective study material was composed of cDNA or gDNA derived from T cells, B-cell-depleted T cells, or PBMCs. The samples were drawn from two sources: the first 160 participants of the ongoing ImmuneRACE study, and 1,254 subjects contributed by 6 global collaborators. A freely available public database, intended as a resource for researchers studying the immune response to SARS-CoV-2, is where the repertoires were released.

As concerns this clone: Its recognized antigen is unknown. Per-base qualities were not stored, and no clone one base away is much larger.

A second Seattle source provided samples from volunteer blood donors who had recovered from COVID-19. Each collaborating institution followed its own protocols to collect whole blood in K2EDTA tubes. Collaborator samples were shipped for TCRbeta analysis as frozen whole blood, isolated PBMCs, or DNA extracted from either sample type. TCRbeta CDR3 regions were amplified from genomic DNA by means of the immunoSEQ Assay, a bias-controlled multiplex PCR. In the paper's pipeline: The number of nucleated cells in each sample was estimated from the amplification of reference gene primers within the assay. Sequence reads were collapsed and filtered to measure the absolute abundance of every unique TCRbeta CDR3 rearrangement. For each sample, productive Simpson clonality was calculated as the square root of Simpson's diversity index across productive rearrangements. This is the immuneACCESS table as TCRdb keeps it, with only in-frame sequences that have V and J called. A part of the clones is gone; compared with another copy, unresolved V genes explain less than half, and the rest is unexplained. Clone size and V and J calls were adopted from that table, with D and trimming inferred from the DNA. The sample yields some 250,000 clones; roughly 85% were counted once. The ten largest clones add up to approximately 2% of the sample.

There are 14 amino acids in the CDR3, from cysteine to phenylalanine inclusive. Solely the CDR3 DNA is kept, with 42 bases framed from the first base. Reading the germline V gene (reference sequence) gives CDR1 LNHDA and CDR2 SQIVND. Ends trimmed: V by 10 bases, J by 7 bases; bases unmatched to a gene: 9. Results the study describes overall, beyond this receptor: Clinical and demographic metadata were provided uncurated, with the amount varying by source and participant.

The V and J genes are TRBV19 and TRBJ2-2; TRBD2 fits 10 bases in the junction. Sample: peripheral blood. This receptor was obtained from a man aged 25 to 40 who had recovered from COVID-19. The encoded CDR3 is CATTLAGTRGELFF. The DNA sequence is given as TGTGCCACGACACTAGCGGGGACCCGCGGGGAGCTGTTTTTT. Where the CDR3 stops, the reference TRBV19 and TRBJ2-2 genes take over; the full variable domain is DGGITQSPKYLFRKEGQNVTLSCEQNLNHDAMYWYRQDPGQGLRLIYYSQIVNDFQKGDIAEGYSVSREKKESFPLTVTSAQKNPTAFYLCATTLAGTRGELFFGEGSRLTVL.